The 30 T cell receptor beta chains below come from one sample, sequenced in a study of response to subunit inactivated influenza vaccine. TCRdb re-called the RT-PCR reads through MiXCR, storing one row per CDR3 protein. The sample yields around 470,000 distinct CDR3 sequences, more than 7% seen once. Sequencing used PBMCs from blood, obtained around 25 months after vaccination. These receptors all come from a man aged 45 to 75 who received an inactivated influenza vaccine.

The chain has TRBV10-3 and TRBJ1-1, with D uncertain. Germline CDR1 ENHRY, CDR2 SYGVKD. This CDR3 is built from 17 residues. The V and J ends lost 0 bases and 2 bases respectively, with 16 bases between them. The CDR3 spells CAISESLVGHFNTEAFF. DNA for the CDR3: TGTGCCATCAGTGAGTCGTTGGTTGGGCATTTCAACACTGAAGCTTTCTTT.

The CDR3 nucleotides read TGCGCCAGCAGCCAAACAGGGGCAACTTATGGCTACACCTTC. As protein: CASSQTGATYGYTF. The V call is TRBV5-1, the J call TRBJ1-2; the match to TRBD1 covers 7 bases. The CDR3 loop spans 14 amino acids. The germline CDR1 and CDR2 sequences are SGHRS and YFSETQ. Trimming took 4 bases from V and 5 from J; bases not matched to a gene: 8.

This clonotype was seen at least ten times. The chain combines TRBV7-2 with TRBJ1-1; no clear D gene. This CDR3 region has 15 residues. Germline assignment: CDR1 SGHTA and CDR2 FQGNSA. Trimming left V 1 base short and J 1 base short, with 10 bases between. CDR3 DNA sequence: TGTGCCAGCAGCTTAGACCGACTAGAGAACACTGAAGCTTTCTTT. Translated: CASSLDRLENTEAFF.

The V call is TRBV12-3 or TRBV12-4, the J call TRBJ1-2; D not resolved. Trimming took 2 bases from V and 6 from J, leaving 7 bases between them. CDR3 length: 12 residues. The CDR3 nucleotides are TGTGCCAGCAGTTTACCAGGAAATGGCTACACCTTC. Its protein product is CASSLPGNGYTF.

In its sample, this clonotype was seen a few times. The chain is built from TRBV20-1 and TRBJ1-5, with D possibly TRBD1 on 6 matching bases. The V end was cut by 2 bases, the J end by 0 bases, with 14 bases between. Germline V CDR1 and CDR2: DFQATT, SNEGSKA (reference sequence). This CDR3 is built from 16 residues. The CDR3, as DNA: TGCAGTGCTAGACACCCGACAGGTTATAGCAATCAGCCCCAGCATTTT. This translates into CSARHPTGYSNQPQHF.

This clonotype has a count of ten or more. The CDR3 coding sequence is TGCGCCAGCAGCCCGGTGGCTGACACTGAAGCTTTCTTT. Protein sequence: CASSPVADTEAFF. The chain recombines TRBV5-1 with TRBJ1-1; D gene ambiguous. CDR3 length equals 13 residues. V was cut by 4 bases and J by 3 bases, with 10 bases left in between. From germline, CDR1 is SGHRS and CDR2 YFSETQ.

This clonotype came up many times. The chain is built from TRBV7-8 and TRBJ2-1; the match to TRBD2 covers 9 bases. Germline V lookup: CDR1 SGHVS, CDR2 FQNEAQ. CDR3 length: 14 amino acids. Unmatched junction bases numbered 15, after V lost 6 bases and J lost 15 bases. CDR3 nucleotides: TGTGCCAGCAGACCCCATGCGGGGGGGCATCCTCCGTTCTTC. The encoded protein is CASRPHAGGHPPFF.

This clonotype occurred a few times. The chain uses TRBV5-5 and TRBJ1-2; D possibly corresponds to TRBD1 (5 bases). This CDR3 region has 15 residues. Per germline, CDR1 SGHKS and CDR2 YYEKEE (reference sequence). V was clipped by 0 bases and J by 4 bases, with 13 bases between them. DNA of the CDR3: TGTGCCAGCAGCTTGGGGGCCCAGGGCCCCTATGGCTACACCTTC. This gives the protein CASSLGAQGPYGYTF.

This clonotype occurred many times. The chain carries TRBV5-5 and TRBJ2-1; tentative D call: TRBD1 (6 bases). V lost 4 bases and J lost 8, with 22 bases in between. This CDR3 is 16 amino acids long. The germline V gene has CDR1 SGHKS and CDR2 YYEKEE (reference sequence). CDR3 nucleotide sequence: TGTGCCAGCAGCGAAACAGGGCCCTTCTTTTTGGATGAGCAGTTCTTC. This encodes CASSETGPFFLDEQFF.

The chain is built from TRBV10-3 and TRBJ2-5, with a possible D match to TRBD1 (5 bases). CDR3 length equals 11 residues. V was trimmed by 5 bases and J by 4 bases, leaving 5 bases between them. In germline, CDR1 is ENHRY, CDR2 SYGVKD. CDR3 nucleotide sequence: TGTGCCATCAGTCAGGGAGAGACCCAGTACTTC. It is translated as CAISQGETQYF.

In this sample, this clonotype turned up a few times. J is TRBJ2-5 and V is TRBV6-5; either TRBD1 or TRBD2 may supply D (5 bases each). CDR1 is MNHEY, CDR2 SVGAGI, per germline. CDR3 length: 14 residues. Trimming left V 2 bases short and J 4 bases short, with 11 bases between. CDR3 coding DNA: TGTGCCAGCAGTTACAGGGCAGGGAGAGAGACCCAGTACTTC. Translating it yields CASSYRAGRETQYF.

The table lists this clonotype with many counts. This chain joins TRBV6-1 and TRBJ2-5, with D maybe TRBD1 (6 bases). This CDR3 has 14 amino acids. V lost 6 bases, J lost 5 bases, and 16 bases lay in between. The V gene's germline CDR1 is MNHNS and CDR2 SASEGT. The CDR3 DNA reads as TGTGCCAGCAGGTCCCCAGGGGCTTGGGAGACCCAGTACTTC. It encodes CASRSPGAWETQYF.

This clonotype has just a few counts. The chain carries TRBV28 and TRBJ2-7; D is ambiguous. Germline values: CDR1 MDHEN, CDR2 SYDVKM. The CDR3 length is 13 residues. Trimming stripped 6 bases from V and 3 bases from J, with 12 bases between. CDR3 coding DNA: TGTGCCAGCAGCCCCATTAATGTCTACGAGCAGTACTTC. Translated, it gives CASSPINVYEQYF.

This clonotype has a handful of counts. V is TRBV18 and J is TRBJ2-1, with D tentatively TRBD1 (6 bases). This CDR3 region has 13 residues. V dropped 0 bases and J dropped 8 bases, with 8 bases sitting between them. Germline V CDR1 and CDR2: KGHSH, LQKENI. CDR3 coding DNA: TGTGCCAGCTCACCACCGGGGGCCCATGAGCAGTTCTTC. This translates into CASSPPGAHEQFF.

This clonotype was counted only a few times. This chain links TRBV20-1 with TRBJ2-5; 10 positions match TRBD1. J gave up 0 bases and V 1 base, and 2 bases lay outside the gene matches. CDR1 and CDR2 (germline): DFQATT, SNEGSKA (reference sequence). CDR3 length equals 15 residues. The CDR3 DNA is TGCAGTGCTAGAGTGGACAGGGGGTACCAAGAGACCCAGTACTTC. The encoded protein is CSARVDRGYQETQYF.

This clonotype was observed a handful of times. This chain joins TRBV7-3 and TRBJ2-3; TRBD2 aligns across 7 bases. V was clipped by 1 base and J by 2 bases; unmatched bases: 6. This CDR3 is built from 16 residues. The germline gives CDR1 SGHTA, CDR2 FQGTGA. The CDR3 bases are TGTGCCAGCAGCTTAATCCCGGGAGGTGTCACAGATACGCAGTATTTT. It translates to CASSLIPGGVTDTQYF.

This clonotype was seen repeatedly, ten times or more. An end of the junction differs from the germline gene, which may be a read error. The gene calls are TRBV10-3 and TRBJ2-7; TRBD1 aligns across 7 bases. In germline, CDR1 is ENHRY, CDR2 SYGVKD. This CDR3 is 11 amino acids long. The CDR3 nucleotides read TGTGCCATCAGTGACGGGACAGTCGCGGACTTC. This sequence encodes CAISDGTVADF.

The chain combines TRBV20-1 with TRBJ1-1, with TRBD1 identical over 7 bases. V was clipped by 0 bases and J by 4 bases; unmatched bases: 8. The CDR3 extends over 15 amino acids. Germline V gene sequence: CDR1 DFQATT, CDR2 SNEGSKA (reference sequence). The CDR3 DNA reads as TGCAGTGCTAGAGACAGGGGGACGGGGAGCACTGAAGCTTTCTTT. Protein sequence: CSARDRGTGSTEAFF.

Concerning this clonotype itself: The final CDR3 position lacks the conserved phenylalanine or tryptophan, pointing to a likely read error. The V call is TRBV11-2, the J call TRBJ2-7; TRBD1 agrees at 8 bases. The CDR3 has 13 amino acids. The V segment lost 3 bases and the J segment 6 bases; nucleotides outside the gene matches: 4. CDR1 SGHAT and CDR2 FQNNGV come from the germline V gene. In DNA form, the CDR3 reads TGTGCCAGCAGCTTCTTCAGGGGGCGCGAGCAGTACTCC. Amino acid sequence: CASSFFRGREQYS.

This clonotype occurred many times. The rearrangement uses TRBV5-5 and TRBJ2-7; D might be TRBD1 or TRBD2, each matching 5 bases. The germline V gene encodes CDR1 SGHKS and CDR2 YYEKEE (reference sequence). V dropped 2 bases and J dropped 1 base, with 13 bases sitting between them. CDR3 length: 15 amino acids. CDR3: CASSFGTARSYEQYF. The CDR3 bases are TGTGCCAGCAGCTTCGGGACGGCGAGGTCCTACGAGCAGTACTTC.

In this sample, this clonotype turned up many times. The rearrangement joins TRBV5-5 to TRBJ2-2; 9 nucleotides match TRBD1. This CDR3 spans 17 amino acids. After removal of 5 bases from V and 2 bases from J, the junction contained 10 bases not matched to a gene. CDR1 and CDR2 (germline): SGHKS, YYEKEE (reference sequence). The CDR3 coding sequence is TGTGCCAGCAGTCCACCCCCGGGACAGGGAAACACCGGGGAGCTGTTTTTT. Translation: CASSPPPGQGNTGELFF.

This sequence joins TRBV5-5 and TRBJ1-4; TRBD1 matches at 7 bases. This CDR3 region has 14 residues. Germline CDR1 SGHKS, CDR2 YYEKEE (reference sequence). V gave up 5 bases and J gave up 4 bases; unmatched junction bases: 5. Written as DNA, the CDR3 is TGTGCCAGCAGACCGACAGGGATTAATGAAAAACTGTTTTTT. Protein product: CASRPTGINEKLFF. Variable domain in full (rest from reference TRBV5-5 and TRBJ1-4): DAGVTQSPTHLIKTRGQQVTLRCSPISGHKSVSWYQQVLGQGPQFIFQYYEKEERGRGNFPDRFSARQFPNYSSELNVNALLLGDSALYLCASRPTGINEKLFFGSGTQLSVL.

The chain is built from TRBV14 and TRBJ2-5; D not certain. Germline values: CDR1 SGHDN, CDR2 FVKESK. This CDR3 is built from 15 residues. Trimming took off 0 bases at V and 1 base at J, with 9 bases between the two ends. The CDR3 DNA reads TGTGCCAGCAGCCAAGATTGGTTCGGCCAAGAGACCCAGTACTTC. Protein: CASSQDWFGQETQYF.

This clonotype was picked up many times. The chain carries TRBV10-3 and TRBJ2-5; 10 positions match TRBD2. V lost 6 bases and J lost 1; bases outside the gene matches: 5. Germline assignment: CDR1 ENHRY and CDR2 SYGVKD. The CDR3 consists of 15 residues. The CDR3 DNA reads TGTGCCATCAGGAGCGGGGGGGAAATCCAAGAGACCCAGTACTTC. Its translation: CAIRSGGEIQETQYF.

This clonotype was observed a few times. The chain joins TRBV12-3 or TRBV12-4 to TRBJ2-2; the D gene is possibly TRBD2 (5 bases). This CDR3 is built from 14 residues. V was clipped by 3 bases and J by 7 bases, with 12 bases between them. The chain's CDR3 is CASSFDGKSGELFF. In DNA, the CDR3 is TGTGCCAGCAGTTTTGACGGGAAGAGCGGGGAGCTGTTTTTT.

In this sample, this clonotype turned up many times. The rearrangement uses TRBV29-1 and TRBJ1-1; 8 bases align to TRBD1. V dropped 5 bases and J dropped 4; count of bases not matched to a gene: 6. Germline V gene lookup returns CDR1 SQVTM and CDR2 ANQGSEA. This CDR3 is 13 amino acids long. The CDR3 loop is CSVISGQVTEAFF. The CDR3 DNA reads TGCAGCGTTATCTCGGGACAGGTCACTGAAGCTTTCTTT.

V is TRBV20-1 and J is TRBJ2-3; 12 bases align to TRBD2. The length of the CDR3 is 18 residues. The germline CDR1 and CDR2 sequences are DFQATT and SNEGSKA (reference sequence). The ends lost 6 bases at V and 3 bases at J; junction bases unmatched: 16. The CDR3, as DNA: TGCAGTGCAGGGAACCTAGCGGGAGGGCCTTTAGGGACAGATACGCAGTATTTT. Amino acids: CSAGNLAGGPLGTDTQYF.

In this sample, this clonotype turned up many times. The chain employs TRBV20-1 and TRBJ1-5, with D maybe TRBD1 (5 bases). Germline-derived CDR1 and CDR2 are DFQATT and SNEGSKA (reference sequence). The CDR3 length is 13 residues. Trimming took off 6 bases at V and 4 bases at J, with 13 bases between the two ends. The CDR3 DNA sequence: TGCAGTGCAACGGGGGTAGGTAATCAGCCCCAGCATTTT. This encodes CSATGVGNQPQHF.

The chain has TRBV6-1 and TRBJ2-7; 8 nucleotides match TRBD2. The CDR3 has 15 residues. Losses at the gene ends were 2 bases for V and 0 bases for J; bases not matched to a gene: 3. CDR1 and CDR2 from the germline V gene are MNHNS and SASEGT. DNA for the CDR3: TGTGCCAGCAGTGAACTAGCGGGCAACTCCTACGAGCAGTACTTC. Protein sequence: CASSELAGNSYEQYF.

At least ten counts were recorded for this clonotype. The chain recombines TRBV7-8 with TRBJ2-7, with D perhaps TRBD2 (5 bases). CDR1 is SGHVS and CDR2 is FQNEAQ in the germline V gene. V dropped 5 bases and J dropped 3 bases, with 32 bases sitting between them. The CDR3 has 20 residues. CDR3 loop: CASSPNRMQRTRLRDYEQYF. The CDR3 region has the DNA TGTGCCAGCAGCCCCAATCGAATGCAGCGTACGAGACTAAGAGACTACGAGCAGTACTTC. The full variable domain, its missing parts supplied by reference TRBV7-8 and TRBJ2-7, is GAGVSQSPRYKVAKRGQDVALRCDPISGHVSLFWYQQALGQGPEFLTYFQNEAQLDKSGLPSDRFFAERPEGSVSTLKIQRTQQEDSAVYLCASSPNRMQRTRLRDYEQYFGPGTRLTVT.